What follows are 29 T cell receptor beta chains derived from one specimen sequenced in a study of blood T cell repertoires in COVID-19. This table comes from immunoSEQ multiplex PCR, and its TCRdb copy is limited to in-frame clones, with some not included. This sample has about 180,000 clones, with roughly 90% found just once. The source material was PBMCs or T cells enriched from blood (not recorded which). The origin of the receptors is a human donor with acute COVID-19. The donor label of this sample is uncertain.

The chain links TRBV7-9 to TRBJ2-3, with TRBD2 matching over 9 bases. The CDR3 is made up of 16 amino acids. Trimming at V came to 2 bases and at J to 5 bases, leaving 8 bases not matched to a gene. Germline V gives CDR1 SEHNR, CDR2 FQNEAQ (reference sequence). CDR3 loop: CASSLSPSGDLDTQYF. The CDR3 nucleotides are TGTGCCAGCAGCTTATCTCCTAGCGGGGACTTAGATACGCAGTATTTT.

The chain is built from TRBV24-1 and TRBJ1-2; no reliable D call. Germline CDR1 is KGHDR and CDR2 is SFDVKD. V dropped 5 bases and J dropped 6 bases, with 6 bases sitting between them. The CDR3 extends over 11 amino acids. The CDR3 here is CATSGGDGYTF. The CDR3 bases are TGTGCCACCAGTGGCGGGGATGGCTACACCTTC.

This clone was observed a handful of times. The chain is built from TRBV11-2 and TRBJ2-7, with 7 bases matching TRBD1. Germline trimming cut 6 bases from V and 3 bases from J; bases unmatched to any gene: 5. This CDR3 contains 13 residues. Germline CDR1 and CDR2: SGHAT and FQNNGV. The CDR3 DNA follows: TGTGCCAGCAGGAAGACAGGGAGCTACGAGCAGTACTTC. Translation gives CASRKTGSYEQYF.

The chain links TRBV9 to TRBJ2-5; possibly TRBD2 for D (5 bases). Looked up from germline, CDR1 is SGDLS and CDR2 is YYNGEE. V lost 4 bases to trimming and J lost 5 bases, with 18 bases between them. This CDR3 has 15 residues. CDR3 in DNA: TGTGCCAGCAGCCCCTATTCAGGACGGAGGGAGACCCAGTACTTC. Translated: CASSPYSGRRETQYF.

In its sample, this clone was seen a few times. The chain links TRBV4-2 to TRBJ2-5, with TRBD2 matching 8 bases. The junction had 6 bases not matched to a gene; V was cut back by 4 bases and J by 2 bases. The CDR3 spans 15 residues. In germline, CDR1 is LGHNA, CDR2 YNFKEQ. Here the CDR3 reads CASSRAGVLQETQYF. CDR3 in DNA: TGTGCCAGCAGCCGAGCGGGGGTCCTACAAGAGACCCAGTACTTC.

This clone was picked up one time. The chain recombines TRBV24-1 with TRBJ2-7; TRBD2 might be the D (6 bases). The ends were cut back, 6 bases at V and 2 bases at J, with 16 bases in the middle. This CDR3 has 15 residues. CDR1 and CDR2 (germline): KGHDR, SFDVKD. The CDR3 coding sequence is TGTGCCACCAGTCCAGGAGGGGCCCCCCCCTACGAGCAGTACTTC. Its protein is CATSPGGAPPYEQYF.

The rearrangement joins TRBV12-3 or TRBV12-4 to TRBJ1-1; D not certain. Trimming pared 6 bases from V and 0 bases from J, leaving 8 bases between. The CDR3 runs to 13 residues. CDR3 protein: CASRWRMNTEAFF. Here the CDR3 DNA reads TGTGCCAGCAGGTGGCGGATGAACACTGAAGCTTTCTTT.

The J gene is TRBJ2-3, the V gene TRBV27; D is possibly TRBD2 (5 bases). The CDR3 loop spans 17 amino acids. V was cut by 1 base and J by 0 bases, with 14 bases left in between. Germline V gene data show CDR1 as MNHEY and CDR2 as SMNVEV (reference sequence). The CDR3 sequence: CASSLYSPSQSTDTQYF. In DNA, the CDR3 is TGTGCCAGCAGTTTATATAGTCCTAGCCAAAGCACAGATACGCAGTATTTT.

This rearrangement joins TRBV19 to TRBJ1-5; TRBD1 is a possible D gene (6 bases). V lost 3 bases and J 5 bases, leaving 11 bases between the germline ends. Per the germline V gene, CDR1 is LNHDA and CDR2 is SQIVND (reference sequence). This CDR3 region has 14 residues. The CDR3, as DNA: TGTGCCAGTAGTATTGGGACATGGGATCAGCCCCAGCATTTT. Encoded protein: CASSIGTWDQPQHF.

The V call is TRBV30, the J call TRBJ1-1; possible D gene TRBD1, 6 bases. There are 10 residues in the CDR3. CDR1 GTSNPN and CDR2 SVGIG come from the germline V gene (reference sequence). V was trimmed by 6 bases and J by 13 bases, leaving 15 bases between them. CDR3 bases: TGTGCCTGTAAGAGGACAGAGCTTTTCTTT. It translates to CACKRTELFF.

The chain employs TRBV18 and TRBJ1-3; D not certain. Between the trimmed V and J ends, which lost 3 bases and 0 bases, there was a span of 9 bases. The CDR3 extends over 15 amino acids. The V gene's germline CDR1 is KGHSH and CDR2 LQKENI. The CDR3 region is CASSPGRNSGNTIYF. Here the CDR3 DNA reads TGTGCCAGCTCACCTGGCAGGAACTCTGGAAACACCATATATTTT.

The chain joins TRBV10-2 to TRBJ2-7; 9 positions agree with TRBD1. The germline V gene encodes CDR1 WSHSY and CDR2 SAAADI. J was trimmed by 2 bases and V by 8 bases; bases with no gene match: 4. This CDR3 has 13 residues. The CDR3 protein is CASRDRATYEQYF. The DNA of the CDR3 is TGCGCCAGCCGGGACAGGGCCACCTACGAGCAGTACTTC.

This chain uses TRBV7-2 with TRBJ1-1; D uncertain. The V gene lost 1 base and the J gene lost 1 base, with 7 bases spanning the gap. The CDR3 extends over 14 amino acids. In germline, CDR1 is SGHTA, CDR2 FQGNSA. CDR3 coding DNA: TGTGCCAGCAGCTTAGGTTGGGCGAACACTGAAGCTTTCTTT. Its protein product is CASSLGWANTEAFF. The entire variable domain, with the rest obtained from reference TRBV7-2 and TRBJ1-1, is as follows: GAGVSQSPSNKVTEKGKDVELRCDPISGHTALYWYRQSLGQGLEFLIYFQGNSAPDKSGLPSDRFSAERTGGSVSTLTIQRTQQEDSAVYLCASSLGWANTEAFFGQGTRLTVV.

The chain couples TRBV5-6 to TRBJ1-2; D may be TRBD1 (6 bases). The CDR3 is 14 amino acids. Deletions cut 4 bases from V and 1 base from J, with 11 bases between. Germline V gene sequence: CDR1 SGHDT, CDR2 YYEEEE. In DNA form, the CDR3 reads TGTGCCAGCAGCCCTGGGACACTTAACTATGGCTACACCTTC. Protein sequence: CASSPGTLNYGYTF.

This chain connects TRBV19 to TRBJ1-5; the match to TRBD1 covers 7 bases. Germline values: CDR1 LNHDA, CDR2 SQIVND (reference sequence). The V and J ends lost 6 bases and 5 bases, in that order; junction bases with no gene match: 7. The CDR3 contains 14 residues. The CDR3 bases are TGTGCCAGTAGGGATCAACAGGGGTATCAGCCCCAGCATTTT. Protein: CASRDQQGYQPQHF. Together with reference TRBV19 and TRBJ1-5, the CDR3 gives the full variable domain: DGGITQSPKYLFRKEGQNVTLSCEQNLNHDAMYWYRQDPGQGLRLIYYSQIVNDFQKGDIAEGYSVSREKKESFPLTVTSAQKNPTAFYLCASRDQQGYQPQHFGDGTRLSIL.

The J gene is TRBJ2-1, the V gene TRBV6-5, with 8 bases fitting TRBD2. With V trimmed by 10 bases and J by 2 bases, 7 bases remained unmatched. Germline CDR1 reads MNHEY; CDR2 reads SVGAGI. The CDR3 runs 14 residues. CDR3 sequence reads: CAIEAGGAYNEQFF. CDR3 coding DNA: TGTGCCATTGAGGCGGGGGGCGCCTACAATGAGCAGTTCTTC.

The rearrangement uses TRBV4-1 and TRBJ1-2; 7 nucleotides line up with TRBD1. From germline, CDR1 is MGHRA and CDR2 YSYEKL. The V and J ends lost 4 bases and 3 bases, in that order; junction bases with no gene match: 2. The CDR3 covers 13 residues. The CDR3 is CASSRQGDYGYTF. CDR3 nucleotides: TGCGCCAGCAGCCGACAGGGTGACTATGGCTACACCTTC.

The chain combines TRBV24-1 with TRBJ2-5; 9 bases align to TRBD1. Germline V CDR1 and CDR2: KGHDR, SFDVKD. V shed 4 bases and J 4 bases; nucleotides not matched to a gene: 3. CDR3 length: 14 residues. In DNA, the CDR3 is TGTGCCACCAGTGACAAGACAGGGGGAGAGACCCAGTACTTC. It translates to CATSDKTGGETQYF.

The chain uses TRBV12-3 or TRBV12-4 and TRBJ2-1, with D unresolved. The CDR3 sequence is 11 residues long. With 7 bases removed from V and 6 bases from J, the gap between germline ends came to 7 bases. As DNA, the CDR3 is TGTGCCAGCACTCTCAGCAATGAGCAGTTCTTC. Protein product: CASTLSNEQFF.

The sample holds one count of this clone. The CDR3 is CASSRGNTGTEQYF. The DNA for the CDR3 is TGTGCCAGCAGCCGGGGTAATACAGGGACCGAGCAGTACTTC. V usage is TRBV3-1 (or the pseudogene TRBV3-2) and J usage is TRBJ2-7, with D perhaps TRBD1 (6 bases). The CDR3 length is 14 residues. Trimming stripped 4 bases from V and 6 bases from J, with 16 bases between. Germline CDR1 LGHDT, CDR2 YNNKEL (reference sequence).

The CDR3: CASSLPGLNTGELFF. CDR3 nucleotide sequence: TGTGCCAGCAGCTTACCGGGGTTGAACACCGGGGAGCTGTTTTTT. The chain has TRBV7-8 and TRBJ2-2; the D gene is possibly TRBD2 (5 bases). Trimming cost V 2 bases and J 1 base, with 8 bases left between them. The CDR3 totals 15 residues. Germline V gene sequence: CDR1 SGHVS, CDR2 FQNEAQ.

This clone was observed a few times. The chain carries TRBV19 and TRBJ1-6, with TRBD1 matching 7 bases. V was pared by 3 bases and J by 5 bases, with 1 base of the junction left unmatched. From germline, CDR1 is LNHDA and CDR2 SQIVND (reference sequence). The CDR3 is 14 amino acids. CDR3 nucleotides: TGTGCCAGTAGTATGACAGGGAATAATTCACCCCTCCACTTT. This sequence encodes CASSMTGNNSPLHF.

J is TRBJ1-1 and V is TRBV9; D gene uncertain. The ends were cut back, 0 bases at V and 0 bases at J, with 9 bases in the middle. CDR1 SGDLS and CDR2 YYNGEE come from the germline V gene. The CDR3 spans 15 residues. CDR3 amino acids: CASSVAGNMNTEAFF. The CDR3 bases are TGTGCCAGCAGCGTAGCGGGGAACATGAACACTGAAGCTTTCTTT.

CDR3 residues: CASSAAGTSGGADSYNEQFF. CDR3 bases: TGTGCCAGCAGCGCCGCCGGGACTAGCGGGGGGGCCGACTCCTACAATGAGCAGTTCTTC. J is TRBJ2-1 and V is TRBV9; TRBD2 agrees at 16 bases. The CDR3 runs 20 residues. Trimming at V came to 3 bases and at J to 0 bases, leaving 9 bases not matched to a gene. Germline V gene data show CDR1 as SGDLS and CDR2 as YYNGEE.

The rearrangement joins TRBV5-6 to TRBJ1-2, with TRBD1 matching 10 bases. The CDR3 has 14 amino acids. With 2 bases clipped from V and 6 bases from J, the junction kept 4 bases outside the gene matches. Germline CDR1 reads SGHDT; CDR2 reads YYEEEE. The CDR3 nucleotides are TGTGCCAGCAGCTTAGGAGACAGGGGGCATGGCTACACCTTC. Protein product: CASSLGDRGHGYTF.

The chain links TRBV19 to TRBJ1-4; 10 bases fit TRBD1. The CDR3 spans 14 residues. V was pared by 7 bases and J by 5 bases, with 4 bases of the junction left unmatched. Germline CDR1 and CDR2: LNHDA and SQIVND (reference sequence). In DNA, the CDR3 is TGTGCCAGTACCTCGGGACAGGGGAATGAAAAACTGTTTTTT. This translates into CASTSGQGNEKLFF.

The chain uses TRBV12-3 or TRBV12-4 and TRBJ1-1; TRBD1 might be the D (5 bases). The CDR3 totals 13 residues. The V end lost 4 bases, the J end lost 1 base, and 7 bases lay between the germline ends. CDR3 coding DNA: TGTGCCAGCAGTTCGACAGCGAACACTGAAGCTTTCTTT. As protein: CASSSTANTEAFF.

V and J are TRBV2 and TRBJ1-1, with D uncertain. The CDR3 extends over 12 amino acids. V dropped 3 bases and J dropped 4 bases, with 6 bases sitting between them. Germline-derived CDR1 and CDR2 are SNHLY and FYNNEI. The CDR3 DNA sequence: TGTGCCAGCAGTGATGGGCTCACTGAAGCTTTCTTT. It specifies CASSDGLTEAFF. Filled out from reference TRBV2 and TRBJ1-1, the complete variable domain reads EPEVTQTPSHQVTQMGQEVILRCVPISNHLYFYWYRQILGQKVEFLVSFYNNEISEKSEIFDDQFSVERPDGSNFTLKIRSTKLEDSAMYFCASSDGLTEAFFGQGTRLTVV.

For the CDR3, the DNA is TGTGCCAGCAGGGACAGGCCCTGGGAGCAGTACTTC. This encodes CASRDRPWEQYF. The chain carries TRBV7-8 and TRBJ2-7, with 7 bases aligning to TRBD1. CDR3 size: 12 residues. The V gene end was trimmed by 6 bases and the J gene end by 7 bases; junction bases not matched to a gene: 6. Germline CDR1 is SGHVS and CDR2 is FQNEAQ.